Below, 32 T cell receptor beta chains from the same sample are listed, as sequenced in a study of brain T cells in children with intractable seizures. Clones were sequenced by immunoSEQ multiplex PCR, and TCRdb holds only the in-frame ones, with some missing. The sample consists of roughly 110,000 clones, 94% of them appearing once. The sample here was peripheral blood, taken at surgery. These receptors all stem from a boy in the first two years of life with hemimegalencephaly and intractable seizures.

The chain links TRBV4-2 to TRBJ2-1; 13 positions agree with TRBD2. Losses at the gene ends were 0 bases for V and 6 bases for J; bases not matched to a gene: 5. The CDR3 loop spans 17 amino acids. CDR1 is LGHNA and CDR2 is YNFKEQ in the germline V gene. The CDR3 bases are TGTGCCAGCAGCCAAGACATGGGACTAGCGGGACTCAATGAGCAGTTCTTC. Its protein is CASSQDMGLAGLNEQFF.

The V gene is TRBV29-1, the J gene TRBJ2-3, with D tentatively TRBD1 (6 bases). This CDR3 contains 14 residues. The V gene's germline CDR1 is SQVTM and CDR2 ANQGSEA. The V end was cut by 7 bases, the J end by 2 bases, with 16 bases between. Written as DNA, the CDR3 is TGCAGCGCCCGCCAGGGGCCGTACACAGATACGCAGTATTTT. Translated, it gives CSARQGPYTDTQYF.

This rearrangement joins TRBV5-1 to TRBJ1-1, with D possibly being TRBD1 (6 bases). The CDR3 contains 15 residues. Looked up from germline, CDR1 is SGHRS and CDR2 is YFSETQ. V lost 4 bases and J lost 0, with 13 bases in between. For the CDR3, the DNA is TGCGCCAGCAGCCCGCGGACAGAGATGAACACTGAAGCTTTCTTT. Amino acids: CASSPRTEMNTEAFF. The variable domain in full, with the rest retrieved from reference TRBV5-1 and TRBJ1-1, is KAGVTQTPRYLIKTRGQQVTLSCSPISGHRSVSWYQQTPGQGLQFLFEYFSETQRNKGNFPGRFSGRQFSNSRSEMNVSTLELGDSALYLCASSPRTEMNTEAFFGQGTRLTVV.

The chain links TRBV18 to TRBJ1-2, with 7 bases aligning to TRBD1. This CDR3 comprises 15 residues. Per the germline V gene, CDR1 is KGHSH and CDR2 is LQKENI. V shed 2 bases and J 2 bases; nucleotides not matched to a gene: 5. DNA of the CDR3: TGTGCCAGCTCACCATGGGGCAGGGGGAACTATGGCTACACCTTC. Protein: CASSPWGRGNYGYTF.

The V gene is TRBV11-2, the J gene TRBJ1-3, with D uncertain. Trimming took 5 bases from V and 0 from J, leaving 17 bases between them. Germline V gene data show CDR1 as SGHAT and CDR2 as FQNNGV. The CDR3 is 17 residues long. CDR3 sequence (DNA): TGTGCCAGCAGCCACACACCAATCGCTACCTCTGGAAACACCATATATTTT. Protein: CASSHTPIATSGNTIYF. The variable domain in full, with the rest retrieved from reference TRBV11-2 and TRBJ1-3, is EAGVAQSPRYKIIEKRQSVAFWCNPISGHATLYWYQQILGQGPKLLIQFQNNGVVDDSQLPKDRFSAERLKGVDSTLKIQPAKLEDSAVYLCASSHTPIATSGNTIYFGEGSWLTVV.

This clone was seen a handful of times. V usage is TRBV19 and J usage is TRBJ1-5; a possible D gene is TRBD1 (6 bases). The CDR3 extends over 15 amino acids. Germline V gene data show CDR1 as LNHDA and CDR2 as SQIVND (reference sequence). Trimming took off 5 bases at V and 4 bases at J, with 15 bases between the two ends. Here the CDR3 reads CASSQWTEGNQPQHF. The CDR3 bases are TGTGCCAGTAGTCAATGGACAGAGGGGAATCAGCCCCAGCATTTT.

The chain combines TRBV6-2 or TRBV6-3 with TRBJ2-4; D unclear. CDR3 size: 13 residues. The germline V gene has CDR1 MNHEY and CDR2 SVGEGT. With 5 bases removed from V and 0 bases from J, the gap between germline ends came to 5 bases. The CDR3 nucleotides read TGTGCCAGCAGTCCGTTAGCCAAAAACATTCAGTACTTC. Protein product: CASSPLAKNIQYF.

V and J are TRBV19 and TRBJ2-1; 7 bases are shared with TRBD2. Germline V gene sequence: CDR1 LNHDA, CDR2 SQIVND (reference sequence). Trimming cost V 3 bases and J 7 bases; bases outside gene matches: 3. There are 13 residues in the CDR3. For the CDR3, the DNA is TGTGCCAGTAGTATCGGCGGGGGAAATGAGCAGTTCTTC. Encoded protein: CASSIGGGNEQFF.

The chain recombines TRBV5-1 with TRBJ2-1, with D possibly being TRBD1 (5 bases). The CDR3 covers 14 residues. CDR1 and CDR2 (germline): SGHRS, YFSETQ. V was pared by 1 base and J by 3 bases, with 8 bases between. This chain's CDR3 is CASSLSGFYNEQFF. CDR3 DNA: TGCGCCAGCAGCTTGTCAGGGTTCTACAATGAGCAGTTCTTC.

The chain employs TRBV6-5 and TRBJ2-1, with D possibly matching TRBD1 (5 bases). There are 15 residues in the CDR3. Germline CDR1 and CDR2: MNHEY and SVGAGI. With 6 bases removed from V and 2 bases from J, the gap between germline ends came to 14 bases. This CDR3 reads CASSAAGIPYNEQFF. The CDR3 DNA sequence: TGTGCCAGCAGCGCGGCAGGGATACCCTACAATGAGCAGTTCTTC.

The rearrangement joins TRBV4-2 to TRBJ2-5, with 8 bases identical to TRBD2. Germline values: CDR1 LGHNA, CDR2 YNFKEQ. Losses at the gene ends were 4 bases for V and 2 bases for J; bases not matched to a gene: 3. The CDR3 totals 14 residues. CDR3 protein: CASSPGTSQETQYF. The CDR3 nucleotides are TGTGCCAGCAGCCCCGGGACTAGTCAAGAGACCCAGTACTTC.

The chain is built from TRBV4-3 and TRBJ2-1; 11 bases are shared with TRBD2. J gave up 9 bases and V 1 base, and 8 bases lay outside the gene matches. The germline V gene has CDR1 LGHNA and CDR2 YSLEER. This CDR3 contains 16 residues. CDR3 sequence reads: CASSQGSGRAQFEQFF. The CDR3 nucleotides are TGCGCCAGCAGCCAAGGTAGCGGGAGGGCCCAGTTTGAGCAGTTCTTC.

The chain links TRBV6-6 to TRBJ2-7; D is perhaps TRBD2 (6 bases). This CDR3 contains 14 residues. Germline V gene sequence: CDR1 MNHNY, CDR2 SVGAGI (reference sequence). V was pared by 6 bases and J by 0 bases, with 12 bases between. In DNA, the CDR3 is TGTGCCAGCAGGGTAGCGGCGGTCTCCTACGAGCAGTACTTC. Encoded protein: CASRVAAVSYEQYF.

As DNA, the CDR3 is TGTGCCACCAGTGATTACGATCTAACAGGTGACTTCACCATGAACACTGAAGCTTTCTTT. This encodes CATSDYDLTGDFTMNTEAFF. This chain joins TRBV24-1 and TRBJ1-1; D might be TRBD1 (5 bases). The CDR3 runs 20 residues. The V and J ends lost 2 bases and 0 bases respectively, with 24 bases between them. Germline assignment: CDR1 KGHDR and CDR2 SFDVKD.

V is TRBV7-8 and J is TRBJ1-1; D is possibly TRBD1 (5 bases). Trimming pared 1 base from V and 0 bases from J, leaving 12 bases between. The CDR3 extends over 16 amino acids. Germline V lookup: CDR1 SGHVS, CDR2 FQNEAQ. CDR3 coding DNA: TGTGCCAGCAGCTTAGTCCAGGGCGATCTGAACACTGAAGCTTTCTTT. It translates to CASSLVQGDLNTEAFF.

The rearrangement joins TRBV3-1 (or the pseudogene TRBV3-2) to TRBJ2-5; D unresolved. CDR3 length: 17 amino acids. V lost 1 base, J lost 3 bases, and 18 bases lay in between. Germline V CDR1 and CDR2: LGHDT, YNNKEL (reference sequence). CDR3 DNA sequence: TGTGCCAGCAGCCAAGGGACCTGGCCCAGCAAAGAAGAGACCCAGTACTTC. Its protein is CASSQGTWPSKEETQYF.

The V call is TRBV6-2 or TRBV6-3, the J call TRBJ1-1, with 8 bases identical to TRBD1. Germline CDR1 MNHEY, CDR2 SVGEGT. V lost 2 bases, J lost 8 bases, and 10 bases stayed unmatched. The CDR3 totals 15 residues. The CDR3 loop reads CASSYPPYWTGEAFF. CDR3 DNA: TGTGCCAGCAGTTACCCCCCTTACTGGACAGGGGAAGCTTTCTTT.

This clone was seen a single time. This rearrangement joins TRBV2 to TRBJ2-4; no clear D. The germline gives CDR1 SNHLY, CDR2 FYNNEI. Trimming took off 3 bases at V and 5 bases at J, with 8 bases between the two ends. The CDR3 has 13 residues. Written as DNA, the CDR3 is TGTGCCAGCAGTGAGCAGGACGAAAACATTCAGTACTTC. This encodes CASSEQDENIQYF.

V gene TRBV6-2 or TRBV6-3 combines with J gene TRBJ2-1, with 10 bases identical to TRBD2. This CDR3 contains 15 residues. Trimming cost V 0 bases and J 12 bases; bases outside gene matches: 8. Germline assignment: CDR1 MNHEY and CDR2 SVGEGT. The CDR3 sequence: CASSYSGLAIGGQFF. The CDR3 DNA reads as TGTGCCAGCAGTTACTCGGGACTAGCGATAGGTGGGCAGTTCTTC.

The chain links TRBV29-1 to TRBJ2-2, with TRBD1 identical over 7 bases. This CDR3 comprises 16 residues. Germline CDR1 SQVTM, CDR2 ANQGSEA. Trimming cost V 4 bases and J 7 bases; bases outside gene matches: 15. The CDR3: CSVARQGRVPGGELFF. The CDR3 DNA is TGCAGCGTTGCACGACAGGGACGGGTACCGGGCGGGGAGCTGTTTTTT.

The chain has TRBV7-2 and TRBJ1-1; D is unclear. CDR1 SGHTA and CDR2 FQGNSA come from the germline V gene. V was trimmed by 1 base and J by 0 bases, leaving 3 bases between them. CDR3 length: 13 amino acids. CDR3 DNA: TGTGCCAGCAGCTTAGAAATGAACACTGAAGCTTTCTTT. Its translation: CASSLEMNTEAFF. Full variable domain (remainder filled in from reference TRBV7-2 and TRBJ1-1): GAGVSQSPSNKVTEKGKDVELRCDPISGHTALYWYRQSLGQGLEFLIYFQGNSAPDKSGLPSDRFSAERTGGSVSTLTIQRTQQEDSAVYLCASSLEMNTEAFFGQGTRLTVV.

The V and J genes are TRBV4-3 and TRBJ2-1; no reliable D call. CDR3 size: 14 residues. The germline V and J ends were trimmed by 2 bases and 2 bases, with 7 bases remaining between them. The germline CDR1 and CDR2 sequences are LGHNA and YSLEER. CDR3 sequence: CASSQSEAYNEQFF. CDR3 nucleotide sequence: TGCGCCAGCAGCCAAAGTGAGGCCTACAATGAGCAGTTCTTC.

The chain carries TRBV11-3 and TRBJ2-4; D is perhaps TRBD1 (6 bases). Deletions cut 0 bases from V and 8 bases from J, with 14 bases between. This CDR3 has 15 amino acids. Germline V gene sequence: CDR1 SGHNT, CDR2 YENEEA. The CDR3 here is CASSLDSYRVDIQYF. The CDR3 DNA follows: TGTGCCAGCAGCTTAGATAGTTACAGGGTGGACATTCAGTACTTC.

The chain employs TRBV28 and TRBJ2-1; D call uncertain. Trimming pared 5 bases from V and 0 bases from J, leaving 11 bases between. The CDR3 spans 15 residues. The V gene's germline CDR1 is MDHEN and CDR2 SYDVKM. As DNA, the CDR3 is TGTGCCAGCAGTCCCCCCCTGAGCTCCTACAATGAGCAGTTCTTC. Amino acid sequence: CASSPPLSSYNEQFF.

The chain employs TRBV4-1 and TRBJ2-7, with D unresolved. The CDR3 length is 14 residues. Between the trimmed V and J ends, which lost 5 bases and 1 base, there was a span of 12 bases. Germline V CDR1 and CDR2: MGHRA, YSYEKL. The CDR3 region is CASSSLGKSYEQYF. The CDR3 nucleotides read TGCGCCAGCAGCTCTCTAGGGAAATCCTACGAGCAGTACTTC.

This clone was seen only once. V gene TRBV28 combines with J gene TRBJ1-6, with D possibly matching TRBD1 (5 bases). CDR1 is MDHEN, CDR2 SYDVKM, per germline. The CDR3 has 16 residues. V lost 5 bases and J lost 8, with 19 bases in between. The CDR3: CASSPPGLKADSPLHF. CDR3 DNA: TGTGCCAGCAGTCCCCCGGGGCTCAAGGCGGATTCACCCCTCCACTTT.

The gene calls are TRBV30 and TRBJ1-5; TRBD1 might be the D (6 bases). Trimming took off 3 bases at V and 5 bases at J, with 11 bases between the two ends. CDR1 is GTSNPN, CDR2 SVGIG, per germline (reference sequence). This CDR3 is 13 amino acids long. CDR3 protein: CAWSTGTHQPQHF. CDR3 bases: TGTGCCTGGAGCACAGGGACTCATCAGCCCCAGCATTTT.

The V call is TRBV6-5, the J call TRBJ2-1, with D possibly being TRBD1 or TRBD2 (6 bases each). V dropped 0 bases and J dropped 6 bases, with 15 bases sitting between them. Germline V gives CDR1 MNHEY, CDR2 SVGAGI. CDR3 size: 16 residues. The CDR3 here is CASSYSSGAIVNEQFF. The CDR3 DNA reads TGTGCCAGCAGTTACTCGTCGGGGGCTATTGTCAATGAGCAGTTCTTC.

The gene calls are TRBV29-1 and TRBJ2-4; 10 bases map to TRBD1. There are 14 residues in the CDR3. Germline-derived CDR1 and CDR2 are SQVTM and ANQGSEA. After removal of 4 bases from V and 2 bases from J, the junction contained 2 bases not matched to a gene. The CDR3 DNA reads TGCAGCGTTGGACAGGGGGCGCCCAAAAACATTCAGTACTTC. This encodes CSVGQGAPKNIQYF.

This clone was counted between two and nine times. J is TRBJ2-7 and V is TRBV16, with 7 bases fitting TRBD1. The CDR3 covers 18 residues. The trim removed 3 bases at V and 3 bases at J, leaving 17 bases unmatched. Germline CDR1 and CDR2: KGHSY and FQNENV. The CDR3 sequence: CASSHGTAQKYGYYEQYF. The CDR3 DNA sequence: TGTGCCAGCAGCCACGGGACAGCCCAGAAGTATGGTTACTACGAGCAGTACTTC.

The chain's CDR3 is CASSLISSGRSYNEQFF. The CDR3 DNA reads TGTGCCAGCAGCTTAATTTCTAGCGGGAGATCGTACAATGAGCAGTTCTTC. This chain uses TRBV7-3 with TRBJ2-1; 10 nucleotides line up with TRBD2. The CDR3 runs 17 residues. V shed 1 base, J shed 4 bases, and the junction held 7 bases outside the gene matches. Germline CDR1 is SGHTA and CDR2 is FQGTGA.

The V and J genes are TRBV4-1 and TRBJ1-5; a possible D gene is TRBD1 (6 bases). The CDR3 extends over 15 amino acids. Germline V gene sequence: CDR1 MGHRA, CDR2 YSYEKL. The V and J ends lost 7 bases and 4 bases respectively, with 17 bases between them. CDR3 coding DNA: TGCGCCAGCAAAAGGGACCCTCAGGGGAATCAGCCCCAGCATTTT. Protein product: CASKRDPQGNQPQHF.